These 22 T cell receptor beta chains share one sample of origin, sequenced in a study of shared clonotypes between healthy human individuals. TCRdb's copy holds only in-frame clones and misses some; the assay was immunoSEQ multiplex PCR. The data contain some 1.4 million clones, roughly 96% of them singletons. The sample was naive CD4+ T cells sorted from blood. Subset meaning: CD45RA+ positively selected. Source of these receptors: a man aged 25 to 45 in good health.

This clone was detected only once. This rearrangement joins TRBV28 to TRBJ2-2, with 10 bases identical to TRBD1. The CDR3 is 16 residues long. J gave up 4 bases and V 8 bases, and 10 bases lay outside the gene matches. CDR1 and CDR2 (germline): MDHEN, SYDVKM. The CDR3 sequence: CASVTGTGDFTGELFF. CDR3 DNA: TGTGCCAGCGTTACAGGGACAGGGGATTTCACCGGGGAGCTGTTTTTT.

This sequence joins TRBV19 and TRBJ2-5; D might be TRBD1 (6 bases). With 11 bases removed from V and 2 bases from J, the gap between germline ends came to 18 bases. This CDR3 is 14 amino acids long. CDR1 and CDR2 from the germline V gene are LNHDA and SQIVND (reference sequence). The CDR3 reads CASSPQGPQETQYF. DNA of the CDR3: TGTGCCTCCTCCCCACAGGGACCGCAAGAGACCCAGTACTTC.

About this clone itself: In the same sample, other DNA sequences code for this CDR3. V gene TRBV5-1 combines with J gene TRBJ2-6, with D possibly being TRBD1 (6 bases). Trimming stripped 3 bases from V and 0 bases from J, with 10 bases between. Germline CDR1 SGHRS, CDR2 YFSETQ. The CDR3 covers 16 residues. CDR3 bases: TGCGCCAGCAGCTCCAGGACAGCCTCTGGGGCCAACGTCCTGACTTTC. Translated: CASSSRTASGANVLTF.

The chain recombines TRBV18 with TRBJ2-2; a possible D gene is TRBD1 (6 bases). Trimming removed 3 bases from V and 4 bases from J, with 12 bases in between. Germline CDR1 and CDR2: KGHSH and LQKENI. The CDR3 is 15 amino acids. The CDR3 bases are TGTGCCAGCTCACCTGCACAGGGTTCCACCGGGGAGCTGTTTTTT. Its translation: CASSPAQGSTGELFF.

This sequence joins TRBV29-1 and TRBJ2-2; D unresolved. The ends were cut back, 4 bases at V and 1 base at J, with 10 bases in the middle. Germline CDR1 is SQVTM and CDR2 is ANQGSEA. The CDR3 sequence is 14 residues long. For the CDR3, the DNA is TGCAGCGTTGCACAGCAACTGAACACCGGGGAGCTGTTTTTT. This translates into CSVAQQLNTGELFF.

V and J are TRBV28 and TRBJ1-2; D remains unclear. The CDR3 is made up of 12 amino acids. The germline V and J ends were trimmed by 7 bases and 4 bases, with 10 bases remaining between them. Per germline, CDR1 MDHEN and CDR2 SYDVKM. The DNA for the CDR3 is TGTGCCAGCACGACGTCCAGCTATGGCTACACCTTC. Residues: CASTTSSYGYTF.

V is TRBV5-1 and J is TRBJ1-1; D perhaps matches TRBD1 (5 bases). From germline, CDR1 is SGHRS and CDR2 YFSETQ. The CDR3 contains 14 residues. The V end lost 4 bases, the J end lost 4 bases, and 14 bases lay between the germline ends. The CDR3 coding sequence is TGCGCCAGCAGCGGCCTCAATGGGGGCACTGAAGCTTTCTTT. It yields the protein CASSGLNGGTEAFF.

V is TRBV27 and J is TRBJ2-1; 9 nucleotides align to TRBD2. The CDR3 is 16 amino acids. Germline V gene data show CDR1 as MNHEY and CDR2 as SMNVEV (reference sequence). V dropped 5 bases and J dropped 3; count of bases not matched to a gene: 8. The CDR3 spells CASSDKGGRVYNEQFF. The CDR3 DNA sequence: TGTGCCAGCAGTGACAAGGGCGGGAGGGTCTACAATGAGCAGTTCTTC.

The rearrangement joins TRBV18 to TRBJ2-1; 10 bases match TRBD2. The CDR3 totals 17 residues. The germline V gene has CDR1 KGHSH and CDR2 LQKENI. J lost 0 bases, V lost 0 bases, and 2 bases had no gene match. CDR3 sequence: CASSPPPSGSSYNEQFF. DNA for the CDR3: TGTGCCAGCTCACCACCCCCTAGCGGGAGCTCCTACAATGAGCAGTTCTTC.

The sample holds one count of this clone. The V call is TRBV9, the J call TRBJ1-1; D ambiguous. Trimming stripped 0 bases from V and 0 bases from J, with 12 bases between. Germline V gene data show CDR1 as SGDLS and CDR2 as YYNGEE. This CDR3 is built from 16 residues. CDR3 in DNA: TGTGCCAGCAGCGTAGGTGGGGATCTCATGAACACTGAAGCTTTCTTT. Residues: CASSVGGDLMNTEAFF.

The J gene is TRBJ2-1, the V gene TRBV2; perhaps TRBD1 as D (6 bases). Germline V gene lookup returns CDR1 SNHLY and CDR2 FYNNEI. The CDR3 is made up of 11 amino acids. Trimming removed 4 bases from V and 11 bases from J, with 9 bases in between. The CDR3 sequence is CASSATGKQFF. In DNA, the CDR3 is TGTGCCAGCAGTGCAACAGGGAAGCAGTTCTTC.

The gene calls are TRBV19 and TRBJ1-3; no reliable D call. V was clipped by 4 bases and J by 4 bases, with 14 bases between them. This CDR3 has 15 amino acids. Germline-derived CDR1 and CDR2 are LNHDA and SQIVND (reference sequence). CDR3 sequence: CASSNADFWGNTIYF. The DNA of the CDR3 is TGTGCCAGTAGTAACGCGGATTTCTGGGGAAACACCATATATTTT.

The V call is TRBV5-4, the J call TRBJ2-3, with TRBD1 matching 7 bases. Trimming removed 3 bases from V and 2 bases from J; junction bases left unmatched: 6. The germline gives CDR1 SGHNT, CDR2 YYREEE (reference sequence). The CDR3 runs 15 residues. CDR3 region: CASSSRQGYTDTQYF. The CDR3 region has the DNA TGTGCCAGCAGCTCAAGACAGGGTTACACAGATACGCAGTATTTT.

The chain couples TRBV6-6 to TRBJ1-5, with D unresolved. V was clipped by 6 bases and J by 3 bases, with 9 bases between them. Germline CDR1 is MNHNY and CDR2 is SVGAGI (reference sequence). The CDR3 spans 13 residues. CDR3 bases: TGTGCCAGCAGCAGGACGGACAATCAGCCCCAGCATTTT. Its translation: CASSRTDNQPQHF.

The chain couples TRBV6-1 to TRBJ2-3, with D tentatively TRBD1 (6 bases). Germline V CDR1 and CDR2: MNHNS, SASEGT. The V end was cut by 1 base, the J end by 9 bases, with 11 bases between. The CDR3 extends over 13 amino acids. The CDR3: CASSEGGHATQYF. CDR3 sequence (DNA): TGTGCCAGCAGTGAAGGGGGACACGCAACGCAGTATTTT.

For the CDR3, the DNA is TGCGCCAGCAGCTTGGGATGGCTGAGGAACACCGGGGAGCTGTTTTTT. Protein product: CASSLGWLRNTGELFF. This chain connects TRBV5-1 to TRBJ2-2; D is ambiguous. Trimming cost V 0 bases and J 1 base, with 10 bases left between them. The CDR3 extends over 16 amino acids. Germline V gene sequence: CDR1 SGHRS, CDR2 YFSETQ.

The chain employs TRBV2 and TRBJ2-1; D possibly corresponds to TRBD2 (6 bases). CDR3 length equals 15 residues. The ends were cut back, 7 bases at V and 1 base at J, with 14 bases in the middle. In germline, CDR1 is SNHLY, CDR2 FYNNEI. The CDR3 spells CASTGRLGSYNEQFF. Written as DNA, the CDR3 is TGTGCCAGCACCGGACGACTAGGGTCCTACAATGAGCAGTTCTTC. Based on the CDR3 plus reference TRBV2 and TRBJ2-1, the full variable domain is EPEVTQTPSHQVTQMGQEVILRCVPISNHLYFYWYRQILGQKVEFLVSFYNNEISEKSEIFDDQFSVERPDGSNFTLKIRSTKLEDSAMYFCASTGRLGSYNEQFFGPGTRLTVL.

V usage is TRBV5-1 and J usage is TRBJ1-2; weak D call: TRBD1 (5 bases). Germline V CDR1 and CDR2: SGHRS, YFSETQ. This CDR3 comprises 17 residues. V was pared by 5 bases and J by 8 bases, with 28 bases between. The CDR3 spells CASSSRKAGPSGRGYTF. CDR3 coding DNA: TGCGCCAGCAGTTCTCGCAAGGCAGGGCCTAGTGGTCGGGGCTACACCTTC.

The chain recombines TRBV27 with TRBJ1-5, with D perhaps TRBD1 (5 bases). V shed 7 bases and J shed 5 bases, with 12 bases lying between them. The CDR3 spans 13 residues. The V gene's germline CDR1 is MNHEY and CDR2 SMNVEV (reference sequence). CDR3 amino acids: CASTPGRDQPQHF. Here the CDR3 DNA reads TGTGCCAGCACGCCAGGGCGCGATCAGCCCCAGCATTTT.

The rearrangement links TRBV5-8 to TRBJ2-2; 13 nucleotides agree with TRBD2. CDR1 SGHTS and CDR2 YDEGEE come from the germline V gene. This CDR3 contains 16 residues. Losses at the gene ends were 3 bases for V and 4 bases for J; bases not matched to a gene: 3. The CDR3 spells CASSSTSGRITGELFF. The CDR3 region has the DNA TGTGCCAGCAGCTCGACTAGCGGGAGGATCACCGGGGAGCTGTTTTTT.

The chain carries TRBV5-8 and TRBJ2-5, with TRBD1 matching over 9 bases. Germline V gives CDR1 SGHTS, CDR2 YDEGEE. Trimming cost V 3 bases and J 5 bases; bases outside gene matches: 8. This CDR3 is 15 amino acids long. This chain's CDR3 is CASSSQGAGGETQYF. In nucleotides, the CDR3 is TGTGCCAGCAGCTCACAGGGGGCAGGGGGCGAGACCCAGTACTTC. The whole variable domain, filled in from reference TRBV5-8 and TRBJ2-5, reads EAGVTQSPTHLIKTRGQQATLRCSPISGHTSVYWYQQALGLGLQFLLWYDEGEERNRGNFPPRFSGRQFPNYSSELNVNALELEDSALYLCASSSQGAGGETQYFGPGTRLLVL.

The chain is built from TRBV10-2 and TRBJ2-7, with D possibly matching TRBD2 (6 bases). The CDR3 totals 15 residues. The V and J ends lost 1 base and 4 bases respectively, with 14 bases between them. Germline lookup yields CDR1 WSHSY and CDR2 SAAADI. As DNA, the CDR3 is TGCGCCAGCAGTGAGTATGGAGGGGATAGATACGAGCAGTACTTC. Its translation is CASSEYGGDRYEQYF.